A single sample gave rise to the 6 T cell receptor beta chains below, sequenced in a study of T cells in Graves' hyperthyroidism and ophthalmopathy (dated by TCRdb to between 2019 and 2020). The library was obtained by multiplex PCR. Sequencer: Illumina HiSeq 2000. TCR beta CDR3 regions were amplified from RNA transcripts. The TCR CDR3 was subjected to a first round of RT-PCR using the HTBI primer set and the Qiagen OneStep RT-PCR kit. Clones were called with MiXCR by TCRdb after fastp trimmed the public reads at Q25, and only in-frame beta chains were retained. Each entry is one CDR3 protein sequence, shown with its most common DNA and genes. The sample table holds about 410,000 distinct CDR3 sequences, of which roughly 15% were seen once. The ten largest account for over 10% of the sample. Sequencing used blood. These receptors came from a young man with Graves' ophthalmopathy.

This clonotype was detected only a few times. The V gene is TRBV18, the J gene TRBJ1-2; 7 bases line up with TRBD1. Germline values: CDR1 KGHSH, CDR2 LQKENI. V lost 3 bases, J lost 3 bases, and 7 bases stayed unmatched. The CDR3 consists of 15 residues. The CDR3 DNA sequence: TGTGCCAGCTCACCCCCTAGGACAGGTTACTATGGCTACACCTTC. It is translated as CASSPPRTGYYGYTF.

This clonotype came up a few times. The chain links TRBV6-4 to TRBJ2-2, with TRBD1 as a possible D gene (6 bases). Germline V gene lookup returns CDR1 MRHNA and CDR2 SNTAGT. V was pared by 5 bases and J by 6 bases, with 19 bases between. This CDR3 has 16 amino acids. The chain's CDR3 is CASSPGSGVVAGELFF. In DNA form, the CDR3 reads TGTGCCAGCAGTCCTGGGTCAGGGGTCGTCGCCGGGGAGCTGTTTTTT.

This chain joins TRBV30 and TRBJ1-3; the D is unclear. Trimming removed 4 bases from V and 1 base from J, with 8 bases in between. The CDR3 runs to 13 residues. Looked up from germline, CDR1 is GTSNPN and CDR2 is SVGIG (reference sequence). The CDR3 here is CAWKLHSGNTIYF. CDR3 sequence (DNA): TGTGCCTGGAAGTTGCATTCTGGAAACACCATATATTTT.

J is TRBJ1-1 and V is TRBV4-1, with D unresolved. Trimming took off 0 bases at V and 0 bases at J, with 5 bases between the two ends. In germline, CDR1 is MGHRA, CDR2 YSYEKL. The CDR3 extends over 14 amino acids. The CDR3 DNA reads as TGCGCCAGCAGCCAAGAGGGAGTGAACACTGAAGCTTTCTTT. This gives the protein CASSQEGVNTEAFF.

This chain links TRBV11-1 with TRBJ2-3; D gene unclear. Germline CDR1 and CDR2: SGHAT and FQDESV (reference sequence). The CDR3 is made up of 14 amino acids. The V end lost 5 bases, the J end lost 0 bases, and 9 bases lay between the germline ends. The CDR3 coding sequence is TGTGCCAGCAGCAGGTGGGCCAGCACAGATACGCAGTATTTT. It codes for CASSRWASTDTQYF.

At least ten counts were recorded for this clonotype. The CDR3 DNA reads as TGTGCCAGCGCCAGAATAGGGAGCTACGAGCAGTACTTC. It is translated as CASARIGSYEQYF. The V gene is TRBV27, the J gene TRBJ2-7; weak D call: TRBD2 (5 bases). Germline V CDR1 and CDR2: MNHEY, SMNVEV (reference sequence). The CDR3 contains 13 residues. The V gene lost 8 bases and the J gene lost 3 bases, with 14 bases spanning the gap.